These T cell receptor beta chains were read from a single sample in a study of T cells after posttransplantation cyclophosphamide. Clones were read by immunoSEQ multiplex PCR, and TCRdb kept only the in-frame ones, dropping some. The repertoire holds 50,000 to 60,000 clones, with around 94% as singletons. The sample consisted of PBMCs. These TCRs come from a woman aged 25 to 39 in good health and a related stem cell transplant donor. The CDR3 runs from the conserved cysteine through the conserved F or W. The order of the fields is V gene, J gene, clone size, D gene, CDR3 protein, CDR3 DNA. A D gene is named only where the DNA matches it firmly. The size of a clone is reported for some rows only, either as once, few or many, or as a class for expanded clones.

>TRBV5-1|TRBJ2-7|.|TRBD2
CASSASRWPGLAGATYEQYF
TGCGCCAGCAGCGCATCTCGTTGGCCGGGACTAGCGGGGGCCACCTACGAGCAGTACTTC
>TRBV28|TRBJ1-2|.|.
CASSLGSGNYGYTF
TGTGCCAGCAGTTTAGGCTCCGGGAACTATGGCTACACCTTC
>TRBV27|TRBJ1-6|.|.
CASSLNGQGRNSPLHF
TGTGCCAGCAGTTTAAACGGTCAGGGGAGAAATTCACCCCTCCACTTT
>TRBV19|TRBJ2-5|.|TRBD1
CARTGTGGGFEVEYF
TGTGCCAGAACCGGAACAGGGGGCGGGTTTGAAGTGGAGTACTTC
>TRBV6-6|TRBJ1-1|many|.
CASSTKLNTEAFF
TGTGCCAGCAGTACTAAGCTGAACACTGAAGCTTTCTTT
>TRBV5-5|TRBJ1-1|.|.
CASSPRDTEAFF
TGTGCCAGCAGCCCCCGGGACACTGAAGCTTTCTTT
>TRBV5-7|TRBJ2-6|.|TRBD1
CASSSPGQVISGANVLTF
TGTGCCAGCAGCTCACCGGGACAGGTGATTTCTGGGGCCAACGTCCTGACTTTC
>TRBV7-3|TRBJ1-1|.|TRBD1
CASSPRQGLPAEAFF
TGTGCCAGCAGCCCACGACAGGGGCTACCTGCTGAAGCTTTCTTT
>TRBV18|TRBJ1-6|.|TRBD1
CASSEGGTGSSPLHF
TGTGCCAGCTCCGAAGGGGGGACAGGGAGCTCGCCCCTCCACTTT
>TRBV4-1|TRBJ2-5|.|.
CASSQGPQGQETQYF
TGCGCCAGCAGCCAAGGACCCCAGGGCCAAGAGACCCAGTACTTC
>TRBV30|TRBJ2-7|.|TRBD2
CAWTSFRTSGGRSSYEQYF
TGTGCCTGGACAAGCTTTCGGACTAGCGGGGGCAGAAGCTCCTACGAGCAGTACTTC
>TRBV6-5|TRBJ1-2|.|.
CASSYSNGLGYGYTF
TGTGCCAGCAGTTACTCGAATGGTCTCGGCTATGGCTACACCTTC
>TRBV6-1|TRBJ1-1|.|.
CASSEGQGYTEAFF
TGTGCCAGCAGTGAAGGGCAGGGGTACACTGAAGCTTTCTTT
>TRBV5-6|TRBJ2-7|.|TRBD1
CASSSRGQGTNEQYF
TGTGCCAGCAGCTCTCGAGGACAGGGGACGAACGAGCAGTACTTC
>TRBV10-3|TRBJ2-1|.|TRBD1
CAISARDRDGEQFF
TGTGCCATCAGTGCGCGGGACAGGGATGGTGAGCAGTTCTTC
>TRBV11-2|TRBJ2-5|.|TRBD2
CASSTFGLAGTLGETQYF
TGTGCCAGCAGCACCTTCGGACTAGCGGGGACCCTCGGGGAGACCCAGTACTTC
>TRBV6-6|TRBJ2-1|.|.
CASSLRGYNNEQFF
TGTGCCAGCAGTTTAAGGGGGTATAACAATGAGCAGTTCTTC
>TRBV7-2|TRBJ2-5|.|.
CASSLASRYQETQYF
TGTGCCAGCAGCTTAGCGTCCAGGTACCAAGAGACCCAGTACTTC
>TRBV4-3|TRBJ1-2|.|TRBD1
CASSPRTGGDYGYTF
TGCGCCAGCAGCCCTCGGACAGGGGGCGACTATGGCTACACCTTC
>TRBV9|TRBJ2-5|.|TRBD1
CASSVGPGQGKKTQYF
TGTGCCAGCAGCGTAGGTCCGGGACAGGGGAAAAAGACCCAGTACTTC
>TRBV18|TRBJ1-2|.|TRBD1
CASWIDRGRDGYTF
TGTGCCAGCTGGATCGACAGGGGGCGCGACGGCTACACCTTC
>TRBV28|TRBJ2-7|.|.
CASSLRGPSYEQYF
TGTGCCAGCAGTCTCAGGGGTCCTTCCTACGAGCAGTACTTC
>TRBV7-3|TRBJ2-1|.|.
CASSLGSYNEQFF
TGTGCCAGCAGCTTGGGCTCATACAATGAGCAGTTCTTC
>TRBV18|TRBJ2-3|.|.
CASSPRVVGATTDTQYF
TGTGCCAGCTCACCCAGGGTTGTGGGGGCAACCACAGATACGCAGTATTTT
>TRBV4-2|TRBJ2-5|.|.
CASSQDLASQTQYF
TGTGCCAGCAGCCAAGATTTGGCTAGCCAGACCCAGTACTTC
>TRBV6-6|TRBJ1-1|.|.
CASSYGQNTEAFF
TGTGCCAGCAGTTACGGGCAGAACACTGAAGCTTTCTTT
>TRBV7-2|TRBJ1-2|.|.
CASSSPVSNYGYTF
TGTGCCAGCAGCTCCCCCGTATCTAACTATGGCTACACCTTC
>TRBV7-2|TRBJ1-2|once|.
CASSLDGGAYGYTF
TGTGCCAGCAGCTTAGATGGGGGCGCCTATGGCTACACCTTC
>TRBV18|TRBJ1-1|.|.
CASSPSRQGNTEAFF
TGTGCCAGCTCACCCTCAAGGCAGGGTAACACTGAAGCTTTCTTT
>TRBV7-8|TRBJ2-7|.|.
CASSPLRLNNYEQYF
TGTGCCAGCAGCCCCTTGAGACTAAATAATTACGAGCAGTACTTC
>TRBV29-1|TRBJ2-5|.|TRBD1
CSVAAGGQETQYF
TGCAGCGTGGCTGCAGGGGGCCAGGAGACCCAGTACTTC
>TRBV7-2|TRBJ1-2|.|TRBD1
CASSSDRGYGYTF
TGTGCCAGCAGTTCGGACAGGGGCTATGGCTACACCTTC
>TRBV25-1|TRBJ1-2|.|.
CASSDDLAGAGYGYTF
TGTGCCAGCAGTGACGACCTTGCCGGAGCGGGCTATGGCTACACCTTC
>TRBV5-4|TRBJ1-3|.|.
CASSLDRTGNTIYF
TGTGCCAGCAGTTTAGACAGGACAGGAAACACCATATATTTT
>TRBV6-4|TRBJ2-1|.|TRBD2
CASSSSGETYNEQFF
TGTGCCAGCAGTTCTAGCGGGGAAACCTACAATGAGCAGTTCTTC
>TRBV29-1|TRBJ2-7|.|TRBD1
CSVARRMQGASYEQYF
TGCAGCGTAGCCCGCCGAATGCAGGGGGCATCGTACGAGCAGTACTTC
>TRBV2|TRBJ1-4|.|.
CASRRTATNEKLFF
TGTGCCAGCAGAAGGACAGCAACTAATGAAAAACTGTTTTTT